These T cell receptor beta chains were read from a single sample in a study of blood T cell repertoires in COVID-19. The data were produced by immunoSEQ multiplex PCR, yet TCRdb's version contains in-frame clones alone and is incomplete. The repertoire holds about 210,000 clones, with 70% to 90% as singletons. The sample was peripheral blood. These TCRs come from a human donor in a cohort sampled during active COVID-19. Each CDR3 is given with its conserved first and last residue. A D gene is named only where the DNA matches it firmly.

V	D	J	CDR3	DNA
TRBV7-3	-	TRBJ1-3	CASSLSRGGGNTIYF	TGTGCCAGCAGCTTGTCCAGAGGAGGTGGAAACACCATATATTTT
TRBV5-1	-	TRBJ2-5	CASSLYALGSGETQYF	TGCGCCAGCAGCTTGTACGCTCTAGGGAGCGGAGAGACCCAGTACTTC
TRBV5-4	-	TRBJ2-1	CASSLDGYEQFF	TGTGCCAGCAGCTTGGACGGTTATGAGCAGTTCTTC
TRBV1	-	TRBJ1-3	CTSSQDFWRVGNTIYF	TGCACCAGCAGCCAAGATTTTTGGAGGGTTGGAAACACCATATATTTT
TRBV28	TRBD2	TRBJ2-1	CASSAPSGIGYNEQFF	TGTGCCAGCAGTGCTCCTAGCGGGATCGGCTACAATGAGCAGTTCTTC
TRBV29-1	TRBD1	TRBJ2-3	CSVGQADTQYF	TGCAGCGTGGGACAGGCAGATACGCAGTATTTT
TRBV24-1	-	TRBJ2-7	CATSSDRSPEQYF	TGTGCCACCAGTTCAGACAGGTCCCCCGAGCAGTACTTC
TRBV20-1	-	TRBJ2-2	CSAYSTGELFF	TGCAGTGCTTACAGCACCGGGGAGCTGTTTTTT
TRBV6-5	-	TRBJ2-5	CASSYSPGQFQETQYF	TGTGCCAGCAGTTACTCACCAGGGCAATTCCAAGAGACCCAGTACTTC
TRBV27	TRBD1	TRBJ1-1	CASSARTGWRIDSEAFF	TGTGCCAGCAGTGCCCGGACAGGGTGGCGTATTGACTCTGAAGCTTTCTTT
TRBV6-1	TRBD2	TRBJ2-2	CASSEALAGGPNTGELFF	TGTGCCAGCAGTGAAGCTCTAGCGGGGGGGCCGAACACCGGGGAGCTGTTTTTT